Listed here are 25 T cell receptor beta chains from one sample, sequenced in a study of cytomegalovirus exposure and HLA in healthy donors (TCRdb year 2017). To prepare the library, the immunoSEQ multiplex PCR assay was applied. The multiplex PCR relied on a mix of 60 forward primers for TCR Vbeta segments and 13 reverse primers for TCR Jbeta segments. TCRdb stores this immuneACCESS table with in-frame sequences only. Part of the clones is absent; in the studies checked, under half of the shortfall reflects unresolved V genes, and no reason is known for the rest. The sample records under 150,000 clones, 70% to 85% of which are singletons. The ten largest account for around 4.1% of the sample. Sequencing used PBMCs. The receptor set was obtained from a man aged 40-49 years in good health and CMV-seropositive.

The V gene is TRBV2, the J gene TRBJ2-2, with 7 bases lining up with TRBD2. The germline gives CDR1 SNHLY, CDR2 FYNNEI. V shed 4 bases and J 4 bases; nucleotides not matched to a gene: 3. This CDR3 spans 14 amino acids. The CDR3: CASSGLAATGELFF. CDR3 bases: TGTGCCAGCAGTGGGCTAGCGGCCACCGGGGAGCTGTTTTTT.

The chain is built from TRBV9 and TRBJ2-2, with D possibly matching TRBD2 (6 bases). This CDR3 spans 13 amino acids. Trimming cost V 3 bases and J 6 bases, with 9 bases left between them. Germline V lookup: CDR1 SGDLS, CDR2 YYNGEE. The CDR3 DNA reads TGTGCCAGCAGCGCGGGAGTGCCCGGGGAGCTGTTTTTT. It codes for CASSAGVPGELFF.

The genes are TRBV18 and TRBJ1-4; D perhaps matches TRBD1 (6 bases). There are 17 residues in the CDR3. Germline V gene sequence: CDR1 KGHSH, CDR2 LQKENI. Trimming removed 3 bases at V and 3 bases at J, with 17 bases between. The CDR3, as DNA: TGTGCCAGCTCACCGGGTGTGCCCACAGGGTCTAATGAAAAACTGTTTTTT. Translating gives CASSPGVPTGSNEKLFF.

The chain has TRBV7-3 and TRBJ1-6; D call uncertain. The CDR3 has 12 amino acids. Germline lookup yields CDR1 SGHTA and CDR2 FQGTGA. V shed 5 bases and J shed 5 bases, with 4 bases lying between them. DNA for the CDR3: TGTGCCAGCAGCGAGAATAATTCACCCCTCCACTTT. Translating it yields CASSENNSPLHF.

The CDR3 DNA is TGTGCCAGTAGCCCTGGACAGGGGTTCGATCAGCCCCAGCATTTT. It translates to CASSPGQGFDQPQHF. The chain employs TRBV19 and TRBJ1-5, with 9 positions matching TRBD1. The CDR3 loop spans 15 amino acids. With V trimmed by 6 bases and J by 5 bases, 8 bases remained unmatched. CDR1 LNHDA and CDR2 SQIVND come from the germline V gene (reference sequence).

The chain joins TRBV7-8 to TRBJ1-1; D is uncertain. Germline V CDR1 and CDR2: SGHVS, FQNEAQ. V was clipped by 4 bases and J by 1 base, with 10 bases between them. This CDR3 has 14 residues. The CDR3 is CASSSRVQNTEAFF. CDR3 nucleotide sequence: TGTGCCAGCAGCTCCCGCGTGCAGAACACTGAAGCTTTCTTT.

The CDR3 here is CASSETGTNNQPQHF. The CDR3 region has the DNA TGTGCCAGTAGTGAAACCGGGACAAACAATCAGCCCCAGCATTTT. J is TRBJ1-5 and V is TRBV19; possible D gene TRBD1, 6 bases. The CDR3 has 15 residues. CDR1 is LNHDA and CDR2 is SQIVND in the germline V gene (reference sequence). Trimming took 5 bases from V and 3 from J, leaving 14 bases between them.

The genes are TRBV7-2 and TRBJ1-4; 7 bases match TRBD1. The CDR3 is 14 amino acids. Germline values: CDR1 SGHTA, CDR2 FQGNSA. V gave up 5 bases and J gave up 4 bases; unmatched junction bases: 4. CDR3 bases: TGTGCCAGCAGCCCAGGGGGATATAATGAAAAACTGTTTTTT. Protein product: CASSPGGYNEKLFF.

V and J are TRBV4-1 and TRBJ2-4; D not certain. The CDR3 is 16 residues long. V lost 4 bases and J lost 0, with 13 bases in between. The V gene's germline CDR1 is MGHRA and CDR2 YSYEKL. CDR3 coding DNA: TGCGCCAGCAGCCCGCTGACATTTCTAGCCAAAAACATTCAGTACTTC. This translates into CASSPLTFLAKNIQYF.

Here the CDR3 reads CASSSRRGQGPPNTGELFF. The DNA for the CDR3 is TGTGCCAGCAGCTCCAGGCGGGGACAGGGCCCACCGAACACCGGGGAGCTGTTTTTT. The rearrangement joins TRBV7-9 to TRBJ2-2; TRBD1 matches at 9 bases. V trimming: 4 bases; J trimming: 0 bases; junction bases outside the gene matches: 12. The CDR3 contains 19 residues. Germline CDR1 reads SEHNR; CDR2 reads FQNEAQ (reference sequence).

The gene calls are TRBV29-1 and TRBJ2-3; 7 nucleotides match TRBD2. The germline V gene encodes CDR1 SQVTM and CDR2 ANQGSEA. The CDR3 extends over 16 amino acids. Unmatched junction bases numbered 8, after V lost 0 bases and J lost 2 bases. The CDR3 coding sequence is TGCAGCGTTGAAGACCTAGCGGCGAGGTTCACAGATACGCAGTATTTT. Protein: CSVEDLAARFTDTQYF.

This clone appeared a single time. The chain links TRBV6-6 to TRBJ1-2; no clear D gene. CDR1 MNHNY and CDR2 SVGAGI come from the germline V gene (reference sequence). CDR3 length: 13 amino acids. The V gene lost 5 bases and the J gene lost 0 bases, with 7 bases spanning the gap. CDR3 sequence reads: CASSEVTNYGYTF. In DNA, the CDR3 is TGTGCCAGCAGTGAGGTTACTAACTATGGCTACACCTTC.

V usage is TRBV30 and J usage is TRBJ2-5, with D tentatively TRBD1 (5 bases). V was trimmed by 3 bases and J by 5 bases, leaving 16 bases between them. The CDR3 has 14 residues. Germline V CDR1 and CDR2: GTSNPN, SVGIG (reference sequence). CDR3 amino acids: CAWSAGHGRETQYF. The CDR3 DNA follows: TGTGCCTGGAGCGCAGGACACGGACGGGAGACCCAGTACTTC.

The rearrangement links TRBV7-3 to TRBJ2-7, with 8 bases matching TRBD1. There are 13 residues in the CDR3. Germline CDR1 SGHTA, CDR2 FQGTGA. Trimming at V came to 5 bases and at J to 4 bases, leaving 4 bases not matched to a gene. Written as DNA, the CDR3 is TGTGCCAGCAGCCCCGGACAGGGTTACGAGCAGTACTTC. Its protein product is CASSPGQGYEQYF.

This chain links TRBV5-1 with TRBJ1-1; D might be TRBD1 (5 bases). This CDR3 contains 16 residues. The germline V gene encodes CDR1 SGHRS and CDR2 YFSETQ. The germline V and J ends were trimmed by 4 bases and 0 bases, with 16 bases remaining between them. The DNA for the CDR3 is TGCGCCAGCAGCCCCGGGGGGGTCAGACTGAACACTGAAGCTTTCTTT. Translating gives CASSPGGVRLNTEAFF.

This sequence joins TRBV25-1 and TRBJ1-4; TRBD1 is a possible D gene (5 bases). The CDR3 is made up of 14 amino acids. Looked up from germline, CDR1 is MGHDK and CDR2 is SYGVNS. Trimming cost V 6 bases and J 3 bases, with 11 bases left between them. The CDR3 loop is CASRSWGANEKLFF. Here the CDR3 DNA reads TGTGCCAGCAGATCGTGGGGGGCTAATGAAAAACTGTTTTTT.

CDR3 region: CASSYLTGTQETQYF. The CDR3 region has the DNA TGCGCCAGCAGCTACTTAACCGGGACTCAAGAGACCCAGTACTTC. The genes are TRBV5-1 and TRBJ2-5, with D possibly matching TRBD2 (6 bases). The V and J ends lost 3 bases and 2 bases respectively, with 14 bases between them. The CDR3 length is 15 residues. Germline V gives CDR1 SGHRS, CDR2 YFSETQ.

This clone was observed a handful of times. This chain connects TRBV5-4 to TRBJ2-7; TRBD2 aligns across 10 bases. V shed 6 bases, J shed 3 bases, and the junction held 3 bases outside the gene matches. Per the germline V gene, CDR1 is SGHNT and CDR2 is YYREEE (reference sequence). There are 13 residues in the CDR3. CDR3 loop: CASTLAGRYEQYF. The CDR3 nucleotides read TGTGCCAGCACACTAGCGGGACGCTACGAGCAGTACTTC. Full variable domain (remainder filled in from reference TRBV5-4 and TRBJ2-7): ETGVTQSPTHLIKTRGQQVTLRCSSQSGHNTVSWYQQALGQGPQFIFQYYREEENGRGNFPPRFSGLQFPNYSSELNVNALELDDSALYLCASTLAGRYEQYFGPGTRLTVT.

V gene TRBV7-2 combines with J gene TRBJ2-7; TRBD1 aligns across 7 bases. CDR3 length: 14 residues. Germline V gene data show CDR1 as SGHTA and CDR2 as FQGNSA. The ends lost 2 bases at V and 3 bases at J; junction bases unmatched: 4. The CDR3 sequence: CASSLSRGNYEQYF. In nucleotides, the CDR3 is TGTGCCAGCAGCTTATCCAGGGGGAACTACGAGCAGTACTTC. The entire variable domain, with the rest obtained from reference TRBV7-2 and TRBJ2-7, is as follows: GAGVSQSPSNKVTEKGKDVELRCDPISGHTALYWYRQSLGQGLEFLIYFQGNSAPDKSGLPSDRFSAERTGGSVSTLTIQRTQQEDSAVYLCASSLSRGNYEQYFGPGTRLTVT.

V usage is TRBV4-3 and J usage is TRBJ1-2; perhaps TRBD1 as D (6 bases). Trimming removed 4 bases from V and 0 bases from J, with 15 bases in between. The CDR3 has 16 residues. Germline lookup yields CDR1 LGHNA and CDR2 YSLEER. The chain's CDR3 is CASSRNRDTSNYGYTF. The CDR3 nucleotides are TGCGCCAGCAGCCGCAACCGGGACACCTCTAACTATGGCTACACCTTC.

This clone was observed a single time. CDR3 protein: CASRISGLASPLHF. CDR3 nucleotide sequence: TGTGCCAGCAGGATATCAGGGTTGGCTTCACCCCTCCACTTT. The chain recombines TRBV2 with TRBJ1-6; perhaps TRBD1 as D (5 bases). This CDR3 is built from 14 residues. CDR1 is SNHLY, CDR2 FYNNEI, per germline. Trimming removed 6 bases from V and 9 bases from J, with 15 bases in between. Drawing the rest from reference TRBV2 and TRBJ1-6, the complete variable domain is EPEVTQTPSHQVTQMGQEVILRCVPISNHLYFYWYRQILGQKVEFLVSFYNNEISEKSEIFDDQFSVERPDGSNFTLKIRSTKLEDSAMYFCASRISGLASPLHFGNGTRLTVT.

This clone was detected only once. The genes are TRBV4-2 and TRBJ2-7; TRBD1 matches 9 bases. The CDR3 loop spans 15 amino acids. Trimming removed 1 base from V and 3 bases from J; junction bases left unmatched: 4. Germline loops: CDR1 LGHNA, CDR2 YNFKEQ. This CDR3 is CASSQGTGAIYEQYF. The CDR3 DNA is TGTGCCAGCAGCCAAGGGACAGGGGCCATCTACGAGCAGTACTTC.

The CDR3 region is CASSLDISGGREQFF. Written as DNA, the CDR3 is TGTGCCAGCAGCTTGGACATTAGCGGGGGGCGGGAGCAGTTCTTC. V is TRBV5-6 and J is TRBJ2-1, with 10 bases fitting TRBD2. CDR1 and CDR2 from the germline V gene are SGHDT and YYEEEE. This CDR3 has 15 residues. Losses at the gene ends were 0 bases for V and 10 bases for J; bases not matched to a gene: 7.

The genes are TRBV4-3 and TRBJ2-1; 10 nucleotides agree with TRBD2. The germline V gene encodes CDR1 LGHNA and CDR2 YSLEER. The CDR3 spans 16 residues. V lost 1 base and J lost 6; bases outside the gene matches: 6. CDR3 DNA sequence: TGCGCCAGCAGCCAAGGGTGGGCTAGCGGGGGCAATGAGCAGTTCTTC. This translates into CASSQGWASGGNEQFF.

The chain is built from TRBV5-1 and TRBJ2-2; maybe TRBD1 (5 bases). This CDR3 is built from 17 residues. Germline lookup yields CDR1 SGHRS and CDR2 YFSETQ. Trimming took 1 base from V and 4 from J, leaving 17 bases between them. The CDR3 sequence: CASSLSGQGRITGELFF. CDR3 DNA sequence: TGCGCCAGCAGCTTGTCGGGCCAGGGCCGGATCACCGGGGAGCTGTTTTTT.